The T cell receptor (beta chain) under discussion was sequenced for a study of shared clonotypes between healthy human individuals. Broader study findings: Deeper or shallower sequencing was expected to change how clonotypes are shared among donors. Collection of samples was limited to blood; tissue repertoires likely differ.

This CDR3 contains 13 residues. Between the trimmed V and J ends, which lost 6 bases and 2 bases, there was a span of 10 bases. The germline V gene has CDR1 MNHNS and CDR2 SASEGT. Points on this clone: Its antigen is undetermined.

Libraries were prepared by immunoSEQ multiplex PCR; TCRdb keeps only in-frame clonotypes and omits some of them. This repertoire shows millions of clones, around 94% found once; its top ten account for 0.11% to 0.15%. Recent acute infections and vaccinations were absent in the healthy HIV-negative adult donors. The chain is built from TRBV6-1 and TRBJ2-5; no clear D. Material: naive CD4+ T cells sorted from blood. Subset: CD45RA+ positively selected. This receptor was obtained from a man between 18 and 29 years old in good health. CDR3 nucleotides: TGTGCCAGCAGGAACATGGGACAAGAGACCCAGTACTTC. Its translation: CASRNMGQETQYF.